This T cell receptor beta chain was identified in a study of blood T cell repertoires in COVID-19 (dated by TCRdb to the early 2020s). With respect to the entire study: Collaborator samples came from the United States, Italy and Spain and covered acute and convalescent phases of COVID-19. HLA class I and class II types, where available, came from metadata supplied by the sample provider rather than from assay-based typing. The samples were drawn from two sources: the first 160 participants of the ongoing ImmuneRACE study, and 1,000 to 1,500 subjects contributed by 6 global collaborators. The prospective study material was composed of cDNA or gDNA derived from T cells, B-cell-depleted T cells, or PBMCs. Sample metadata almost always included a de-identified subject ID, COVID-19 status, age in years and sex. The repertoires were released in a freely available public database intended as a resource for research on the immune response to SARS-CoV-2. The dataset comprised deeply sampled blood TCRbeta repertoires from subjects exposed to, actively infected with, or recovered from COVID-19. What the work shows at the level of the full study, not this receptor alone: The amount of clinical and demographic metadata varied by source and participant and was provided uncurated.

TCRbeta CDR3 regions were amplified from genomic DNA using the immunoSEQ Assay, a bias-controlled multiplex PCR. In the source study's methods: Nucleated cell counts per sample were estimated from amplification of reference gene primers within the assay. To quantify the absolute abundance of each unique TCRbeta CDR3 rearrangement, sequence reads were collapsed and filtered. Productive Simpson clonality was computed per sample as the square root of Simpson's diversity index over productive rearrangements. TCRdb limited this immuneACCESS table to in-frame rearrangements with V and J called. A share of clones is missing; checked studies link under half to unresolved V genes, and the rest is unexplained. The DNA was the basis for D and trimming; V, J and clone size are from that table. This sample gives roughly 400,000 clones in total; more than 75% of them show up just once. 2.3% of the sample goes to the ten largest clones.

With respect to this clone: Its antigen remains unidentified. Per-base qualities were not stored, and no clone one base away is much larger.

The CDR3, from cysteine to phenylalanine, totals 16 residues. Only the CDR3 portion is preserved as DNA: 48 bases, with reading frame beginning at the first base. CDR1 and CDR2 (SGHTA, FQGTGA) derive from the germline V gene. V is trimmed back by 2 bases and J by 2 bases, and the junction contains 6 bases that no gene match accounts for. One collaborating source in Seattle enrolled patients while the patients were actively infected and followed the patients over time throughout the course of disease. Whole blood was collected in K2EDTA tubes by collaborating institutions according to the institutions' own protocols. For TCRbeta analysis, collaborators shipped samples as frozen whole blood, isolated PBMCs, or DNA extracted from either of those sample types.

Sample: peripheral blood. The chain links TRBV7-3 with TRBJ2-3; 8 bases in the junction line up with TRBD2. This clonotype originated in a woman in her fifties or sixties with COVID-19, enrolled during active disease. The DNA reads as follows: TGTGCCAGCAGCTTACGTCCAGGACTAGCCACAGATACGCAGTATTTT. Translated, this is CASSLRPGLATDTQYF. With the portions outside the CDR3 filled from the reference TRBV7-3 and TRBJ2-3 genes, the complete variable region becomes GAGVSQTPSNKVTEKGKYVELRCDPISGHTALYWYRQSLGQGPEFLIYFQGTGAADDSGLPNDRFFAVRPEGSVSTLKIQRTERGDSAVYLCASSLRPGLATDTQYFGPGTRLTVL.